The 17 T cell receptor beta chains below all came from one sample that was sequenced in a study of blood T cell repertoires in COVID-19. The method was immunoSEQ multiplex PCR; TCRdb's version includes in-frame clones alone and lacks a portion of them. The table lists over 50,000 clones, roughly nine tenths of them singletons. The specimen sequenced was peripheral blood. The source is an older woman with active or convalescent COVID-19.

The rearrangement joins TRBV5-1 to TRBJ2-5, with D tentatively TRBD1 (6 bases). Germline loops: CDR1 SGHRS, CDR2 YFSETQ. V lost 2 bases to trimming and J lost 9 bases, with 17 bases between them. This CDR3 has 14 amino acids. DNA of the CDR3: TGCGCCAGCAGCTTCGGTGGCTCCGAGGGGGCCCAGTACTTC. Encoded protein: CASSFGGSEGAQYF.

The rearrangement joins TRBV19 to TRBJ2-7; D is perhaps TRBD2 (6 bases). This CDR3 comprises 17 residues. Germline assignment: CDR1 LNHDA and CDR2 SQIVND (reference sequence). V was shortened by 6 bases and J by 4 bases, with 25 bases between the two germline ends. The CDR3, as DNA: TGTGCCAGTAGACCCCGCGGGGTGAATCGGGGTAGGTACGAGCAGTACTTC. This sequence encodes CASRPRGVNRGRYEQYF. Full variable domain (remainder filled in from reference TRBV19 and TRBJ2-7): DGGITQSPKYLFRKEGQNVTLSCEQNLNHDAMYWYRQDPGQGLRLIYYSQIVNDFQKGDIAEGYSVSREKKESFPLTVTSAQKNPTAFYLCASRPRGVNRGRYEQYFGPGTRLTVT.

On this clone itself: The junction does not match germline at one end; this may be a read error. The chain carries TRBV27 and TRBJ2-6, with D perhaps TRBD1 (5 bases). The germline CDR1 and CDR2 sequences are MNHEY and SMNVEV (reference sequence). The CDR3 totals 15 residues. The DNA of the CDR3 is TGTGCCAGCAGTTCAATACGCTCTGGGGCCAACGCCCTGACTTTC. This translates into CASSSIRSGANALTF.

This clone was counted a single time. This chain connects TRBV7-9 to TRBJ2-7; 9 bases fit TRBD1. The trim removed 8 bases at V and 5 bases at J, leaving 4 bases unmatched. The CDR3 totals 12 residues. In germline, CDR1 is SEHNR, CDR2 FQNEAQ (reference sequence). The CDR3 DNA follows: TGTGCCAGCGCAACAGGGGGCGACGAGCAGTACTTC. Translated, it gives CASATGGDEQYF.

The chain carries TRBV28 and TRBJ2-7; a possible D gene is TRBD1 (5 bases). Trimming took 3 bases from V and 7 from J, leaving 10 bases between them. CDR3 length equals 12 residues. Germline V gene lookup returns CDR1 MDHEN and CDR2 SYDVKM. The chain's CDR3 is CASSFQAGEQYF. The CDR3 nucleotides are TGTGCCAGCAGTTTCCAGGCAGGGGAGCAGTACTTC.

This chain's CDR3 is CASSVDRLADNTDTQYF. The DNA for the CDR3 is TGTGCCAGCAGTGTCGATCGACTAGCGGATAACACAGATACGCAGTATTTT. The chain employs TRBV6-4 and TRBJ2-3; 9 nucleotides align to TRBD2. This CDR3 has 17 amino acids. Germline trimming cut 4 bases from V and 2 bases from J; bases unmatched to any gene: 10. Per germline, CDR1 MRHNA and CDR2 SNTAGT.

The CDR3 region is CASSYRVAGGRGDTQYF. In DNA form, the CDR3 reads TGTGCCAGCAGTTACAGGGTAGCGGGAGGGCGAGGAGATACGCAGTATTTT. This sequence joins TRBV6-2 or TRBV6-3 and TRBJ2-3, with TRBD2 matching over 11 bases. V lost 2 bases, J lost 5 bases, and 9 bases stayed unmatched. The germline CDR1 and CDR2 sequences are MNHEY and SVGEGT. This CDR3 region has 17 residues.

This chain joins TRBV4-2 and TRBJ2-3; 16 nucleotides agree with TRBD2. Per germline, CDR1 LGHNA and CDR2 YNFKEQ. The ends lost 5 bases at V and 6 bases at J; junction bases unmatched: 2. This CDR3 has 15 residues. The CDR3 here is CASSEGLAGGDTQYF. CDR3 DNA: TGTGCCAGCAGCGAGGGACTAGCGGGAGGGGATACGCAGTATTTT.

V usage is TRBV30 and J usage is TRBJ1-5; TRBD1 matches 9 bases. Germline V gene sequence: CDR1 GTSNPN, CDR2 SVGIG (reference sequence). The CDR3 runs 15 residues. The ends lost 3 bases at V and 5 bases at J; junction bases unmatched: 8. Here the CDR3 DNA reads TGTGCCTGGAGCGCTAAGGGACAGGGATATCAGCCCCAGCATTTT. It codes for CAWSAKGQGYQPQHF.

This clone appeared a few times. The genes are TRBV7-2 and TRBJ1-5, with 8 bases aligning to TRBD1. The CDR3 contains 14 residues. V shed 4 bases, J shed 2 bases, and the junction held 1 base outside the gene matches. The germline V gene has CDR1 SGHTA and CDR2 FQGNSA. CDR3 amino acids: CASSSTGGNQPQHF. For the CDR3, the DNA is TGTGCCAGCAGCTCGACAGGGGGCAATCAGCCCCAGCATTTT.

V usage is TRBV4-1 and J usage is TRBJ2-1; tentatively, D is TRBD1 (5 bases). The CDR3 sequence is 15 residues long. V lost 3 bases to trimming and J lost 4 bases, with 13 bases between them. Germline CDR1 and CDR2: MGHRA and YSYEKL. The CDR3 loop reads CASSHRQILYNEQFF. CDR3 bases: TGCGCCAGCAGCCACAGACAGATACTTTACAATGAGCAGTTCTTC.

The chain combines TRBV12-5 with TRBJ2-3; D uncertain. V was shortened by 6 bases and J by 3 bases, with 7 bases between the two germline ends. Germline V gene data show CDR1 as LGHNT and CDR2 as FRNRAP. The CDR3 is 12 residues long. CDR3 protein: CASGSTTDTQYF. CDR3 sequence (DNA): TGTGCTAGTGGGTCCACAACAGATACGCAGTATTTT.

This clone appeared once. The chain carries TRBV6-6 and TRBJ1-5; 7 bases fit TRBD1. The V gene end was trimmed by 2 bases and the J gene end by 7 bases; junction bases not matched to a gene: 8. The CDR3 consists of 15 residues. Germline V gene lookup returns CDR1 MNHNY and CDR2 SVGAGI (reference sequence). The CDR3 loop is CASSYATGERQPQHF. CDR3 bases: TGTGCCAGCAGTTACGCTACAGGGGAAAGACAGCCCCAGCATTTT.

The V call is TRBV11-2, the J call TRBJ1-2, with D uncertain. Germline CDR1 SGHAT, CDR2 FQNNGV. This CDR3 is built from 13 residues. Trimming pared 3 bases from V and 1 base from J, leaving 6 bases between. The CDR3 DNA reads TGTGCCAGCAGCTTGGCGGTTAACTATGGCTACACCTTC. Encoded protein: CASSLAVNYGYTF.

In DNA, the CDR3 is TGTGCCAGCAGCCAATTGTTGATGGAGAATGAGCAGTTCTTC. Its protein is CASSQLLMENEQFF. The chain employs TRBV4-2 and TRBJ2-1; D unresolved. The CDR3 extends over 14 amino acids. Germline V gene sequence: CDR1 LGHNA, CDR2 YNFKEQ. V gave up 2 bases and J gave up 7 bases, with 12 bases separating them.

V gene TRBV28 combines with J gene TRBJ2-7; no clear D. V dropped 7 bases and J dropped 0 bases, with 10 bases sitting between them. CDR1 is MDHEN and CDR2 is SYDVKM in the germline V gene. The CDR3 contains 13 residues. CDR3 in amino acids: CASTHADSYEQYF. CDR3 in DNA: TGTGCCAGCACACACGCCGACTCCTACGAGCAGTACTTC.

Written as DNA, the CDR3 is TGTGCCAGCAGCGAGTCTAGCGGCATGAACACCGGGGAGCTGTTTTTT. As protein: CASSESSGMNTGELFF. J is TRBJ2-2 and V is TRBV7-3, with 7 bases lining up with TRBD2. This CDR3 comprises 16 residues. Germline trimming cut 5 bases from V and 1 base from J; bases unmatched to any gene: 7. Per the germline V gene, CDR1 is SGHTA and CDR2 is FQGTGA.